These 5 T cell receptor beta chains share one sample of origin, sequenced in a study of sequential checkpoint blockade in melanoma. TCRdb's table, derived via immunoSEQ multiplex PCR, lists solely in-frame clones and lacks some. The sample lists about 3,500 clones; roughly 18% were seen once. The treatment denotes: randomized to nivolumab then ipilimumab (arm A) or the reverse (arm B). Sequenced here: tumor tissue (inferred from file names), sampled from a patient given nivolumab and ipilimumab in sequence. The receptors stem from a human donor with melanoma.

This chain joins TRBV15 and TRBJ2-6, with D hard to call. The CDR3 has 17 residues. Germline V gene sequence: CDR1 LNHNV, CDR2 YYDKDF (reference sequence). Trimming stripped 5 bases from V and 3 bases from J, with 17 bases between. CDR3 in amino acids: CATSSGRVGFGANVLTF. CDR3 coding DNA: TGTGCCACCAGCTCTGGACGGGTGGGCTTTGGGGCCAACGTCCTGACTTTC.

This clone has more than one count but fewer than ten. This chain joins TRBV11-3 and TRBJ2-2; TRBD2 matches at 10 bases. After removal of 2 bases from V and 0 bases from J, the junction contained 3 bases not matched to a gene. The CDR3 consists of 17 residues. Germline CDR1 and CDR2: SGHNT and YENEEA. CDR3 in amino acids: CASSLKRGGPNTGELFF. The CDR3 nucleotides read TGTGCCAGCAGCTTAAAGCGGGGGGGCCCGAACACCGGGGAGCTGTTTTTT. The whole variable domain, filled in from reference TRBV11-3 and TRBJ2-2, reads EAGVVQSPRYKIIEKKQPVAFWCNPISGHNTLYWYLQNLGQGPELLIRYENEEAVDDSQLPKDRFSAERLKGVDSTLKIQPAELGDSAVYLCASSLKRGGPNTGELFFGEGSRLTVL.

The V and J genes are TRBV5-1 and TRBJ2-3; 9 nucleotides line up with TRBD1. The CDR3 has 14 amino acids. V dropped 6 bases and J dropped 3; count of bases not matched to a gene: 5. The germline V gene encodes CDR1 SGHRS and CDR2 YFSETQ. DNA for the CDR3: TGCGCCAGCAAATCGGGACAGGGTACAGATACGCAGTATTTT. The encoded protein is CASKSGQGTDTQYF.

This clone was counted between two and nine times. The J gene is TRBJ2-5, the V gene TRBV19; D remains unclear. The CDR3 contains 11 residues. The germline gives CDR1 LNHDA, CDR2 SQIVND (reference sequence). V lost 3 bases and J 4 bases, leaving 3 bases between the germline ends. The CDR3 bases are TGTGCCAGTAGTATTCGAGAGACCCAGTACTTC. This codes for CASSIRETQYF.

The sample holds many counts of this clone. This chain uses TRBV6-8 with TRBJ2-7, with 12 bases lining up with TRBD2. The length of the CDR3 is 13 residues. Germline V lookup: CDR1 MNHGY, CDR2 SAAAGT. J gave up 5 bases and V 6 bases, and 2 bases lay outside the gene matches. The CDR3 DNA is TGTGCCAGCAGGACTAGCGGGAGAAACGAGCAGTACTTC. This gives the protein CASRTSGRNEQYF.